This paragraph covers one T cell receptor (beta chain) sequence. This sample was taken from a study of control samples from healthy donors and cancer patients. TCRdb keeps only in-frame clones here, not all; method: immunoSEQ multiplex PCR. This sample has some 150,000 clones, with 89% found just once. Trimming cost V 8 bases and J 1 base, with 11 bases left between them. The CDR3 loop spans 14 amino acids. CDR1 is SNHLY and CDR2 is FYNNEI in the germline V gene. The V call is TRBV2, the J call TRBJ2-2; D is possibly TRBD2 (5 bases). This receptor was obtained from a man aged 30 to 45 in good health. Material: blood. In nucleotides, the CDR3 is TGTGCCAGCGTGGGAGCGCGGAACACCGGGGAGCTGTTTTTT. This encodes CASVGARNTGELFF.